This T cell receptor beta chain was identified in a study of somatic mutations in cytotoxic T cells in rheumatoid arthritis. At the level of the study: It was right after diagnosis, before any treatment, that patient blood (about 31 ml EDTA) was drawn. Study findings and constraints: In rheumatoid arthritis patients, the slight underrepresentation of TRBV07 was not adjusted for multiple comparisons. Rheumatoid arthritis patients showed CD8+ clonality increasing with age, unlike healthy controls.

Regarding this clone: Its specificity is unknown.

Generated by immunoSEQ multiplex PCR, the TCRdb table keeps only in-frame clones and is missing some. The table has 25,000 to 35,000 clones, approximately 85% seen once; the top ten hold 8% to 9%. Trimming removed 0 bases at V and 8 bases at J, with 10 bases between. The CDR3 has 14 residues. Germline values: CDR1 LGHNA, CDR2 YNFKEQ. The material sequenced was CD8+ T cells sorted from blood. The chain has TRBV4-2 and TRBJ1-4, with D uncertain. This receptor was taken from an adult with rheumatoid arthritis. CDR3 nucleotides: TGTGCCAGCAGCCAAGACCCAGGATCCGAAAAACTGTTTTTT. It is translated as CASSQDPGSEKLFF.